This TCR beta chain was recovered during a study of blood T cell repertoires in COVID-19. Sequencing was performed with immunoSEQ multiplex PCR; in TCRdb, only in-frame clones are kept and a portion is missing. The sample includes a few hundred thousand clones, 80% to 90% of them seen just once. V was pared by 4 bases and J by 1 base, with 5 bases of the junction left unmatched. The CDR3 is 17 residues long. The germline CDR1 and CDR2 sequences are LGHDT and YNNKEL (reference sequence). Sequencing was carried out using PBMCs or T cells enriched from blood (not recorded which). V and J are TRBV3-1 (or the pseudogene TRBV3-2) and TRBJ2-6; 9 bases are shared with TRBD1. This sequence originates from a woman in her forties or fifties who had recovered from COVID-19. The CDR3, as DNA: TGTGCCAGCAGCCTGGGGACAGGGCGATCTGGGGCCAACGTCCTGACTTTC. Amino acid sequence: CASSLGTGRSGANVLTF.